A single sample is the source of the 6 T cell receptor beta chains below, sequenced in a study of OX40 agonist ivuxolimab in advanced cancers. The data were produced by immunoSEQ multiplex PCR, yet TCRdb's version contains in-frame clones alone and is incomplete. The table has 28,000 or so clones, 85% to 95% seen once. The sample consisted of CD4+ or CD8+ T cells sorted from blood, taken in a trial of the OX40 agonist ivuxolimab. The receptors originated from an adult with an advanced solid tumor such as melanoma, head and neck, liver or kidney cancer.

The chain employs TRBV6-4 and TRBJ2-3; 9 bases are a match to TRBD1. Germline lookup yields CDR1 MRHNA and CDR2 SNTAGT. The CDR3 is 14 residues long. Losses at the gene ends were 5 bases for V and 4 bases for J; bases not matched to a gene: 4. The CDR3 DNA is TGTGCCAGCAGTAGGGACAGGGAGTCAGATACGCAGTATTTT. It encodes CASSRDRESDTQYF.

The gene calls are TRBV9 and TRBJ2-7; 8 positions match TRBD2. In germline, CDR1 is SGDLS, CDR2 YYNGEE. This CDR3 has 15 amino acids. The ends lost 0 bases at V and 5 bases at J; junction bases unmatched: 7. CDR3 nucleotides: TGTGCCAGCAGCGTAGCTGGCCGGGAGGGTAACGAGCAGTACTTC. Amino acid sequence: CASSVAGREGNEQYF.

The chain links TRBV27 to TRBJ2-5, with 9 bases identical to TRBD2. In germline, CDR1 is MNHEY, CDR2 SMNVEV (reference sequence). J lost 1 base, V lost 6 bases, and 9 bases had no gene match. This CDR3 spans 16 amino acids. Here the CDR3 reads CASSLSSGSFQETQYF. For the CDR3, the DNA is TGTGCCAGCAGCCTAAGTAGCGGGAGCTTCCAAGAGACCCAGTACTTC.

The genes are TRBV4-1 and TRBJ2-7; D perhaps matches TRBD2 (7 bases). CDR1 and CDR2 from the germline V gene are MGHRA and YSYEKL. Between the trimmed V and J ends, which lost 4 bases and 5 bases, there was a span of 30 bases. This CDR3 has 19 amino acids. The DNA of the CDR3 is TGCGCCAGCAGCCCGCTCGGCATAAACCGACTTAGGGGGGGCAACGAGCAGTACTTC. Amino acid sequence: CASSPLGINRLRGGNEQYF.

This sequence joins TRBV11-2 and TRBJ2-1, with D tentatively TRBD2 (7 bases). Trimming took off 0 bases at V and 10 bases at J, with 16 bases between the two ends. The CDR3 length is 15 residues. CDR1 and CDR2 (germline): SGHAT, FQNNGV. CDR3 protein: CASSLDPGGGWEQFF. The CDR3, as DNA: TGTGCCAGCAGCTTAGATCCTGGGGGGGGCTGGGAGCAGTTCTTC.

This clone was seen a few times. The V and J genes are TRBV27 and TRBJ1-5; the match to TRBD1 covers 8 bases. With V trimmed by 4 bases and J by 6 bases, 8 bases remained unmatched. The CDR3 runs 15 residues. Germline V lookup: CDR1 MNHEY, CDR2 SMNVEV (reference sequence). The CDR3 DNA sequence: TGTGCCAGCAGTTACCTCGGACAGGGCTTTCAGCCCCAGCATTTT. It codes for CASSYLGQGFQPQHF.